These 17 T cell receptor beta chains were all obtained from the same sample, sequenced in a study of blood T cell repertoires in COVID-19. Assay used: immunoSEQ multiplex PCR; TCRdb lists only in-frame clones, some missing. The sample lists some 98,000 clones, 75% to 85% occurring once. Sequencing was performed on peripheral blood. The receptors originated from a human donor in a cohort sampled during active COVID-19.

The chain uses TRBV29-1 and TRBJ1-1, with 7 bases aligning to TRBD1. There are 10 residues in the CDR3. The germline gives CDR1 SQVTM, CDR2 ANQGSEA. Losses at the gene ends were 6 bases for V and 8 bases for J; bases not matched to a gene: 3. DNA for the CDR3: TGCAGCGTCGGGGGACAGGAAGCTTTCTTT. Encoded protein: CSVGGQEAFF.

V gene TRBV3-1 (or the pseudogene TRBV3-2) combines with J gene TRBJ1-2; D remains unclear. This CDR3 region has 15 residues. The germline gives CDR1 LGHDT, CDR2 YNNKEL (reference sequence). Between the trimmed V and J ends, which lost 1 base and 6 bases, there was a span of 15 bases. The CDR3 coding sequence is TGTGCCAGCAGCCAAGGGCTTTTGCCTAGCGATGGCTACACCTTC. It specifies CASSQGLLPSDGYTF.

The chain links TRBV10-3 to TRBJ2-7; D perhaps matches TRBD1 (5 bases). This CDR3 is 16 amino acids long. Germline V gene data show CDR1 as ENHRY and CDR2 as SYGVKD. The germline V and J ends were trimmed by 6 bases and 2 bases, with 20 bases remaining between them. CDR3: CAISQINQGTTYEQYF. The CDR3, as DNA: TGTGCCATCAGCCAGATAAACCAGGGTACGACCTACGAGCAGTACTTC.

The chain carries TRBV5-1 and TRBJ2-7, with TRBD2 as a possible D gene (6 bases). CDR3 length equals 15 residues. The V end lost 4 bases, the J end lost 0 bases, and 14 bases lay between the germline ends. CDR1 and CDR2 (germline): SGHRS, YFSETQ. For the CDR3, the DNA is TGCGCCAGCAGCCCCGGGACTCTGAGCTCCTACGAGCAGTACTTC. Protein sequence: CASSPGTLSSYEQYF. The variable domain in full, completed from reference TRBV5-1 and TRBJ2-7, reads KAGVTQTPRYLIKTRGQQVTLSCSPISGHRSVSWYQQTPGQGLQFLFEYFSETQRNKGNFPGRFSGRQFSNSRSEMNVSTLELGDSALYLCASSPGTLSSYEQYFGPGTRLTVT.

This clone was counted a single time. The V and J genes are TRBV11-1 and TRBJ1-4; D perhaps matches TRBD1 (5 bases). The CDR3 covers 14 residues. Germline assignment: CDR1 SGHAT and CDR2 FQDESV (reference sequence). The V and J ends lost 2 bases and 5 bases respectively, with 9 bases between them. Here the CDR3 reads CASSLTDINEKLFF. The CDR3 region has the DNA TGTGCCAGCAGCTTAACGGACATAAATGAAAAACTGTTTTTT.

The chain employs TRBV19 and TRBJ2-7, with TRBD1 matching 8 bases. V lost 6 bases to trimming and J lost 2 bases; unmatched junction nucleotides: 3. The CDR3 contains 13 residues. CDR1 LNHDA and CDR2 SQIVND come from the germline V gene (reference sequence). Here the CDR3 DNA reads TGTGCCAGTAGGGACAGGGAGCCCTACGAGCAGTACTTC. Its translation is CASRDREPYEQYF.

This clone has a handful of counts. In DNA, the CDR3 is TGTGCCAGCAGTTTATTGGGGACAGGGGGTCAAGAGACCCAGTACTTC. Its protein product is CASSLLGTGGQETQYF. The V and J genes are TRBV27 and TRBJ2-5; 11 nucleotides match TRBD1. V dropped 1 base and J dropped 2; count of bases not matched to a gene: 3. Germline CDR1 is MNHEY and CDR2 is SMNVEV (reference sequence). This CDR3 spans 16 amino acids.

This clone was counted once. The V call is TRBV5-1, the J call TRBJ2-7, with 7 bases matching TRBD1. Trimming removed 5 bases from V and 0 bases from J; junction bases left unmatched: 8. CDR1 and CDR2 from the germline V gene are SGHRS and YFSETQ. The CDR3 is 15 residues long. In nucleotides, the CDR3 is TGCGCCAGCAGAGGGGGACAGCTCGCCTCCTACGAGCAGTACTTC. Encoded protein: CASRGGQLASYEQYF.

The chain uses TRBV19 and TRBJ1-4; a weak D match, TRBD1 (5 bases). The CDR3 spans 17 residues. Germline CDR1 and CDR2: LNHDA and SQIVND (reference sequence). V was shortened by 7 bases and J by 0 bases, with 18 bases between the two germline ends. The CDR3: CASTRPGGGATNEKLFF. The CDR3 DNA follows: TGTGCCAGTACCCGACCCGGGGGAGGTGCAACTAATGAAAAACTGTTTTTT.

The CDR3 nucleotides are TGCGCCAGCAGTCGCGCACAGGGGAGAACTGAAGCTTTCTTT. Translation: CASSRAQGRTEAFF. This chain joins TRBV5-1 and TRBJ1-1, with 7 bases lining up with TRBD1. V was clipped by 5 bases and J by 5 bases; unmatched bases: 9. CDR3 size: 14 residues. The germline V gene encodes CDR1 SGHRS and CDR2 YFSETQ.

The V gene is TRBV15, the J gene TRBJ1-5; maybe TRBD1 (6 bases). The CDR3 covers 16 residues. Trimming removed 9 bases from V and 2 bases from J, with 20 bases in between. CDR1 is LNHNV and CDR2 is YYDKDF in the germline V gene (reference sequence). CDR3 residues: CATGTLTTAGNQPQHF. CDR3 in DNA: TGTGCCACTGGGACACTAACGACGGCGGGCAATCAGCCCCAGCATTTT.

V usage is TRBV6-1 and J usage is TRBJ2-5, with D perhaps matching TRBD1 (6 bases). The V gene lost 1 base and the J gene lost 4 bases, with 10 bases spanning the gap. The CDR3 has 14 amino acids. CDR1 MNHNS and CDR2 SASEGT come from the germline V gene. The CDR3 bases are TGTGCCAGCAGTGAAGACAGGGTGAGAGAGACCCAGTACTTC. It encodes CASSEDRVRETQYF.

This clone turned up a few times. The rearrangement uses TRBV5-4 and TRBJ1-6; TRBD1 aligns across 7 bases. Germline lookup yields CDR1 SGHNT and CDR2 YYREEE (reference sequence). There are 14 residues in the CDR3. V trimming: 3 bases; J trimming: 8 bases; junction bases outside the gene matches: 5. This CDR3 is CASSSATGDSPLHF. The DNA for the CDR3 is TGTGCCAGCAGCTCGGCAACAGGGGATTCACCCCTCCACTTT.

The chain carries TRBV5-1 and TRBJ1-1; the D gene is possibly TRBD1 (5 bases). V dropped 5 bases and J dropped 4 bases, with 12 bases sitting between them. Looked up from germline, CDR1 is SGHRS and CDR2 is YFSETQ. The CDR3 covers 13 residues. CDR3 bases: TGCGCCAGCAGTCAAGCAGGGATCACTGAAGCTTTCTTT. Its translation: CASSQAGITEAFF.

CDR3 region: CASSKGGSSYEQYF. DNA for the CDR3: TGTGCCAGCAGCAAAGGCGGCAGCTCCTACGAGCAGTACTTC. The gene calls are TRBV3-1 (or the pseudogene TRBV3-2) and TRBJ2-7, with D unresolved. The V gene's germline CDR1 is LGHDT and CDR2 YNNKEL (reference sequence). V lost 5 bases and J 0 bases, leaving 11 bases between the germline ends. The CDR3 has 14 residues.

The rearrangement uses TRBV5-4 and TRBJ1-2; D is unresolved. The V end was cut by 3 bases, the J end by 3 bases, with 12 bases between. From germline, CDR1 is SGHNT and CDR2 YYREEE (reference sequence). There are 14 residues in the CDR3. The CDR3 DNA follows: TGTGCCAGCAGCTCCGCCGGGGTGGACTATGGCTACACCTTC. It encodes CASSSAGVDYGYTF.

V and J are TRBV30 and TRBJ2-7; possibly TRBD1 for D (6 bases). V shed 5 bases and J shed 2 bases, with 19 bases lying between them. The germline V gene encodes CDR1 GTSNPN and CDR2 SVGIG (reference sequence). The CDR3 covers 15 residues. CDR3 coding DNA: TGTGCCTGGTCTCCCGGGACATCAACCACCTACGAGCAGTACTTC. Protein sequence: CAWSPGTSTTYEQYF.